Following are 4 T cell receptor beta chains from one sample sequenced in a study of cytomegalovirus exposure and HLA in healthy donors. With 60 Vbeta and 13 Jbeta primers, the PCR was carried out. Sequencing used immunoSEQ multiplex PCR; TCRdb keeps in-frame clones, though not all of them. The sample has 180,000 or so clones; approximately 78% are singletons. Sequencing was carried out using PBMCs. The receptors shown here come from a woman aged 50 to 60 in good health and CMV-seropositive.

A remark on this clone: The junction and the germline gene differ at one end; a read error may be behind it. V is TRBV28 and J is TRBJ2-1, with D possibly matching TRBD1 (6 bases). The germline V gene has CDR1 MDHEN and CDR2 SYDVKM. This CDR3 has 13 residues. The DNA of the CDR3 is TGTGCCAGCAGCCCAGGGGTCCCGGGTGAGCAGCTCTTC. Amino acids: CASSPGVPGEQLF.

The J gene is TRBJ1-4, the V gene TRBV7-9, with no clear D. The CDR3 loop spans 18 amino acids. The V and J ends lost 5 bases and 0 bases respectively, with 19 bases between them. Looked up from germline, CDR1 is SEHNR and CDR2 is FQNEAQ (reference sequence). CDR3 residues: CASSPGLERDSTNEKLFF. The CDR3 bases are TGTGCCAGCAGCCCAGGACTGGAACGGGATTCAACTAATGAAAAACTGTTTTTT. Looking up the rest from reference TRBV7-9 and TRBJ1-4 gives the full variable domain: DTGVSQNPRHKITKRGQNVTFRCDPISEHNRLYWYRQTLGQGPEFLTYFQNEAQLEKSRLLSDRFSAERPKGSFSTLEIQRTEQGDSAMYLCASSPGLERDSTNEKLFFGSGTQLSVL.

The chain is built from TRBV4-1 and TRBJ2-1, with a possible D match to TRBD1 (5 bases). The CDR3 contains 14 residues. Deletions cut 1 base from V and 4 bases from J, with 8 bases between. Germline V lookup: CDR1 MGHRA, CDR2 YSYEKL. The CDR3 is CASSQGDRYNEQFF. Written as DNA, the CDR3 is TGCGCCAGCAGCCAAGGTGACAGATACAATGAGCAGTTCTTC.

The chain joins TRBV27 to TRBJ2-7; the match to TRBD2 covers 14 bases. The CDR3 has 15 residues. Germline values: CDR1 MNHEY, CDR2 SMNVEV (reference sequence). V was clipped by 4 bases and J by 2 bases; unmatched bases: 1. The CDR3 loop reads CASSSTSGRAYEQYF. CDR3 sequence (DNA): TGTGCCAGCAGTTCGACTAGCGGGAGGGCCTACGAGCAGTACTTC.